One sample yielded the 19 T cell receptor beta chains listed below, sequenced in a study of Graves' ophthalmopathy and Graves' hyperthyroidism. TCR beta CDR3 amplification used RNA transcripts. Amplification began with first-round RT-PCR using HTBI primers, then second-round multiplex PCR was performed. A single record per CDR3 protein comes from TCRdb applying MiXCR to the multiplex PCR reads. The sample has over 500,000 distinct CDR3 sequences; 22% are singletons. Sequenced: peripheral blood. The receptors stem from a woman between 18 and 29 years old with stable Graves' hyperthyroidism. Some clones in this sample may be carry-over from other donors' samples.

This clonotype has more than one count but fewer than ten. The CDR3, as DNA: TGTGCCACCAGTGATCCAGGGAATGGCTACACCTTC. Its translation is CATSDPGNGYTF. The J gene is TRBJ1-2, the V gene TRBV24-1, with a possible D match to TRBD1 (5 bases). This CDR3 spans 12 amino acids. The V end was cut by 3 bases, the J end by 6 bases, with 7 bases between. Germline V lookup: CDR1 KGHDR, CDR2 SFDVKD.

This clonotype was detected ten times or more. V is TRBV6-5 and J is TRBJ1-5; D is undetermined. This CDR3 spans 12 amino acids. With 4 bases removed from V and 8 bases from J, the gap between germline ends came to 9 bases. CDR1 MNHEY and CDR2 SVGAGI come from the germline V gene. In DNA, the CDR3 is TGTGCCAGCAGTTCTGGTTGGGAGCCCCAGCATTTT. It is translated as CASSSGWEPQHF.

This chain connects TRBV3-1 to TRBJ1-6; D is unclear. Looked up from germline, CDR1 is LGHDT and CDR2 is YNNKEL (reference sequence). The CDR3 is made up of 14 amino acids. The V and J ends lost 0 bases and 7 bases respectively, with 7 bases between them. In DNA form, the CDR3 reads TGTGCCAGCAGCCAAGAGATGGGAAATTCACCCCTCCACTTT. Translating it yields CASSQEMGNSPLHF.

There are many counts of this clonotype. The chain carries TRBV3-1 and TRBJ1-1; no firm D call. This CDR3 has 11 residues. Germline V lookup: CDR1 LGHDT, CDR2 YNNKEL (reference sequence). V lost 3 bases and J lost 5, with 4 bases in between. The CDR3 loop reads CASSHRTEAFF. CDR3 nucleotides: TGTGCCAGCAGCCATAGGACTGAAGCTTTCTTT.

The chain links TRBV18 to TRBJ1-1; D possibly corresponds to TRBD1 (5 bases). The ends were cut back, 4 bases at V and 3 bases at J, with 21 bases in the middle. Germline-derived CDR1 and CDR2 are KGHSH and LQKENI. This CDR3 has 17 residues. CDR3 in amino acids: CASSRFTVGRGDTEAFF. The CDR3 DNA reads TGTGCCAGCTCACGTTTCACCGTGGGGCGCGGAGACACTGAAGCTTTCTTT.

There are many counts of this clonotype. The chain uses TRBV10-3 and TRBJ1-1; D is undetermined. Trimming shortened V by 0 bases and J by 5 bases, and 7 bases separated the two germline ends. This CDR3 has 13 amino acids. Germline V lookup: CDR1 ENHRY, CDR2 SYGVKD. As DNA, the CDR3 is TGTGCCATCAGTGAGTCTGGGAAAACTGAAGCTTTCTTT. Its translation: CAISESGKTEAFF.

This clonotype was seen many times. The gene calls are TRBV30 and TRBJ2-2, with unresolved D. In germline, CDR1 is GTSNPN, CDR2 SVGIG (reference sequence). The CDR3 has 14 residues. The V and J ends lost 4 bases and 5 bases respectively, with 14 bases between them. CDR3 amino acids: CAWNAPLMTGELFF. In DNA, the CDR3 is TGTGCCTGGAACGCACCTCTGATGACCGGGGAGCTGTTTTTT. Variable domain in full (rest from reference TRBV30 and TRBJ2-2): SQTIHQWPATLVQPVGSPLSLECTVEGTSNPNLYWYRQAAGRGLQLLFYSVGIGQISSEVPQNLSASRPQDRQFILSSKKLLLSDSGFYLCAWNAPLMTGELFFGEGSRLTVL.

This clonotype was counted only a few times. This chain uses TRBV27 with TRBJ1-2, with a possible D match to TRBD1 (6 bases). The V gene's germline CDR1 is MNHEY and CDR2 SMNVEV (reference sequence). This CDR3 has 15 residues. V was cut by 4 bases and J by 5 bases, with 17 bases left in between. CDR3 DNA: TGTGCCAGCAGTTCCCCCGAGACAGGAATATATGGCTACACCTTC. This sequence encodes CASSSPETGIYGYTF.

This clonotype was counted many times. The chain is built from TRBV5-1 and TRBJ1-2, with D perhaps TRBD1 (5 bases). The CDR3 consists of 13 residues. The V and J ends lost 2 bases and 8 bases respectively, with 13 bases between them. The germline CDR1 and CDR2 sequences are SGHRS and YFSETQ. Here the CDR3 reads CASSFDRNVGYTF. In DNA, the CDR3 is TGCGCCAGCAGCTTCGACAGAAACGTCGGCTACACCTTC.

To note about this clonotype: A read error is possible here, since a much larger clone lies one base away. This chain connects TRBV6-5 to TRBJ1-2; no definite D call. The germline V gene encodes CDR1 MNHEY and CDR2 SVGAGI. The CDR3 contains 14 residues. V was pared by 2 bases and J by 6 bases, with 13 bases between. CDR3 amino acids: CASSYPGSSNGYTF. The CDR3 DNA is TGTGCCAGCAGTTACCCCGGGTCAAGTAATGGCTACACCTTC.

This clonotype was counted ten times or more. CDR3 residues: CASSLSGMGTEAFF. The CDR3 nucleotides are TGTGCCAGCAGCTTATCTGGGATGGGAACTGAAGCTTTCTTT. The rearrangement links TRBV7-3 to TRBJ1-1; D ambiguous. CDR1 is SGHTA, CDR2 FQGTGA, per germline. The CDR3 length is 14 residues. The V end was cut by 2 bases, the J end by 5 bases, with 12 bases between.

As regards this clonotype: This may come from a read error, since a much larger clone is one base off. No conserved phenylalanine or tryptophan is present at the end of the CDR3, so a read error is the likely explanation. The chain carries TRBV2 and TRBJ1-5; the match to TRBD1 covers 11 bases. Germline V gene lookup returns CDR1 SNHLY and CDR2 FYNNEI. The CDR3 loop spans 15 amino acids. After removal of 2 bases from V and 6 bases from J, the junction contained 3 bases not matched to a gene. CDR3 DNA: TGTGCCAGCAGTGAAAGGGACAGGGGGATTCAGCCCCAGCATTAT. This codes for CASSERDRGIQPQHY.

V is TRBV27 and J is TRBJ2-1; tentative D call: TRBD2 (5 bases). This CDR3 contains 16 residues. CDR1 MNHEY and CDR2 SMNVEV come from the germline V gene (reference sequence). V lost 6 bases to trimming and J lost 1 base, with 16 bases between them. The chain's CDR3 is CASSRAGVLSYNEQFF. The DNA of the CDR3 is TGTGCCAGCAGCCGGGCCGGGGTCCTGTCCTACAATGAGCAGTTCTTC.

The chain joins TRBV7-2 to TRBJ1-1; a possible D gene is TRBD1 (5 bases). The CDR3 loop spans 11 amino acids. CDR1 is SGHTA and CDR2 is FQGNSA in the germline V gene. The CDR3: CGRGEVPGAFF. CDR3 DNA sequence: TGTGGGCGGGGGGAGGTTCCCGGAGCTTTCTTT.

The genes are TRBV11-1 and TRBJ2-7, with D tentatively TRBD1 or TRBD2 (5 bases each). In germline, CDR1 is SGHAT, CDR2 FQDESV (reference sequence). The V end was cut by 7 bases, the J end by 2 bases, with 15 bases between. The CDR3 is 14 amino acids. The CDR3 DNA is TGTGCCAGCACCCTGGGGGAAAGCACCTACGAGCAGTACTTC. This sequence encodes CASTLGESTYEQYF.

This rearrangement joins TRBV11-2 to TRBJ2-5; the D gene is possibly TRBD2 (6 bases). V shed 2 bases and J shed 5 bases, with 24 bases lying between them. The CDR3 runs 18 residues. Per germline, CDR1 SGHAT and CDR2 FQNNGV. CDR3 region: CASSLLLGAGKELETQYF. The DNA for the CDR3 is TGTGCCAGCAGCTTATTGTTAGGGGCGGGGAAGGAGTTGGAGACCCAGTACTTC.

This clonotype has only a few counts. A clone one base away is much larger, so this may be a read error. In DNA form, the CDR3 reads TGTGCCACCAGTGACCACAGCTATGGCTACACCTTC. Its protein product is CATSDHSYGYTF. This chain links TRBV24-1 with TRBJ1-2; D is uncertain. The CDR3 contains 12 residues. Germline V lookup: CDR1 KGHDR, CDR2 SFDVKD. Trimming stripped 4 bases from V and 4 bases from J, with 6 bases between.

This clonotype has at least ten counts. The chain employs TRBV7-2 and TRBJ1-2, with D perhaps TRBD1 (6 bases). Germline-derived CDR1 and CDR2 are SGHTA and FQGNSA. This CDR3 is built from 12 residues. The V end was cut by 2 bases, the J end by 9 bases, with 10 bases between. In nucleotides, the CDR3 is TGTGCCAGCAGCTTAATGGGACAAAGCTACACCTTC. Its translation: CASSLMGQSYTF. The full variable domain, rest sourced from reference TRBV7-2 and TRBJ1-2, is GAGVSQSPSNKVTEKGKDVELRCDPISGHTALYWYRQSLGQGLEFLIYFQGNSAPDKSGLPSDRFSAERTGGSVSTLTIQRTQQEDSAVYLCASSLMGQSYTFGSGTRLTVV.

This rearrangement joins TRBV3-1 to TRBJ2-5; D might be TRBD2 (7 bases). Germline CDR1 and CDR2: LGHDT and YNNKEL (reference sequence). Trimming shortened V by 4 bases and J by 4 bases, and 13 bases separated the two germline ends. This CDR3 contains 14 residues. CDR3 sequence (DNA): TGTGCCAGCAGCCCTATGGGGGGGGCAGAGACCCAGTACTTC. Residues: CASSPMGGAETQYF.